Here is one T cell receptor beta chain with its context. Its specificity is not known. One end of the junction is discordant with germline, which a read error may explain. This specimen belongs to a study of cytomegalovirus exposure and HLA in healthy donors. Study-wide findings and caveats: The study assumed roughly uniform donor sequencing depth for presence/absence analyses.

This CDR3 contains 16 residues. The germline V gene has CDR1 SEHNR and CDR2 FQNEAQ (reference sequence). PCR was performed using 60 Vbeta and 13 Jbeta primers. The repertoire was sequenced with immunoSEQ multiplex PCR; TCRdb's copy has only in-frame clones and lacks some. Of around 65,000 clones in the sample, more than 70% were seen once. The TCR sequence derives from a man in his forties or fifties in good health and CMV-seropositive. The sequencing sample was made of PBMCs. The V and J genes are TRBV7-9 and TRBJ2-7; 7 bases are a match to TRBD1. CDR3 loop: CSSSTPLRQGSGEQYF. In DNA form, the CDR3 reads TGTTCCAGCAGCACCCCCCTCCGACAGGGTTCCGGCGAGCAGTACTTC.